The rows below give T cell receptor beta chains drawn from one sample of a study of post-analysis software for immune sequencing data. TCRdb re-called the PCR reads with MiXCR, one entry per CDR3 protein. The repertoire holds fewer than 850,000 distinct CDR3 sequences, around 42% seen once, with 4.9% in the top ten. The material sequenced was blood. The receptors shown here come from a girl aged 5-17 years with multiple sclerosis. The CDR3 runs from the conserved cysteine through the conserved F or W. The order of the fields is V gene, D gene, J gene, clone size, CDR3 length, CDR3 DNA, CDR3 protein. A D gene is named only where the DNA matches it firmly. A clone size is listed for some rows: how often the clone was seen (once, few, many), or a class if it is expanded.

V: TRBV9
D: -
J: TRBJ2-1
size: many
length: 13
DNA: TGTGCCTCTAGCGTCGGCTCCTACAATGAGCAGTTCTTC
CDR3: CASSVGSYNEQFF

V: TRBV27
D: -
J: TRBJ2-5
size: few
length: 16
DNA: TGTGCCAGCAGTTTATTCCCTCAGGGAGCCCAAGAGACCCAGTACTTC
CDR3: CASSLFPQGAQETQYF

V: TRBV6-5
D: TRBD1
J: TRBJ1-1
size: few
length: 16
DNA: TGTGCCAGCACCCATGGGCTGACAGGGGCGAACACTGAAGCTTTCTTT
CDR3: CASTHGLTGANTEAFF

V: TRBV15
D: -
J: TRBJ2-5
size: few
length: 16
DNA: TGTGCCACCAGCAGCCCCGGGACGGAACACCAAGAGACCCAGTACTTC
CDR3: CATSSPGTEHQETQYF

V: TRBV6-5
D: -
J: TRBJ1-1
size: few
length: 15
DNA: TGTGCCAGCAGAATCAAGGGGGGTCTGAACACTGAAGCTTTCTTT
CDR3: CASRIKGGLNTEAFF

V: TRBV7-6
D: -
J: TRBJ2-1
size: few
length: 13
DNA: TGTGCCAGCAGCTTAAGTGGTCTCGATGAGCAGTTCTTC
CDR3: CASSLSGLDEQFF

V: TRBV12-3/TRBV12-4
D: -
J: TRBJ2-5
size: -
length: 13
DNA: TGTGCCAGCAGTTTAGCGTTGGGAGGGGGGCAGTACTTC
CDR3: CASSLALGGGQYF

V: TRBV24-1
D: TRBD2
J: TRBJ2-1
size: few
length: 13
DNA: TGTGCCTCTGGGACTAGCGCTTACAATGAGCAGTTCTTC
CDR3: CASGTSAYNEQFF

V: TRBV25-1
D: -
J: TRBJ1-2
size: few
length: 12
DNA: TGTGCCAGCAGTGAAAAGGGCTATGGCTACACCTTC
CDR3: CASSEKGYGYTF

V: TRBV9
D: -
J: TRBJ2-5
size: -
length: 15
DNA: TGTGCCAGCAGCGTGGGAAACCTCGGGGAAGAGACCCAGTACTTC
CDR3: CASSVGNLGEETQYF

V: TRBV28
D: -
J: TRBJ2-3
size: -
length: 15
DNA: TGTGCCAGCAGTTTAAGGGCGGGATGGACAGATACGCAGTATTTT
CDR3: CASSLRAGWTDTQYF

V: TRBV20-1
D: TRBD2
J: TRBJ2-3
size: -
length: 13
DNA: TGCACTACTAGCGGGACCAGCACAGATACGCAGTATTTT
CDR3: CTTSGTSTDTQYF

V: TRBV28
D: -
J: TRBJ1-2
size: few
length: 15
DNA: TGTGCCAGCAGTCTTAGGACAGAGTCACTCTATGGCTACACCTTC
CDR3: CASSLRTESLYGYTF

V: TRBV12-3/TRBV12-4
D: TRBD1
J: TRBJ1-4
size: few
length: 14
DNA: TGTGCCAGCAGTCCCGGGACAGGCTATGAAAAACTGTTTTTT
CDR3: CASSPGTGYEKLFF

V: TRBV28
D: TRBD2
J: TRBJ2-3
size: -
length: 14
DNA: TGTGCCAGCAGTTTTTTTCTCGGGGGGGATACGCAGTATTTT
CDR3: CASSFFLGGDTQYF

V: TRBV4-1
D: TRBD1
J: TRBJ2-7
size: -
length: 14
DNA: TGCGCCAGCAGCCAAGGGCAGGGGGCAGACGAGCAGTACTTC
CDR3: CASSQGQGADEQYF

V: TRBV14
D: TRBD1
J: TRBJ1-2
size: few
length: 14
DNA: TGTGCCAGCAGCCCGAACAGGGGGAACTATGGCTACACCTTC
CDR3: CASSPNRGNYGYTF

V: TRBV27
D: TRBD1
J: TRBJ2-5
size: once
length: 16
DNA: TGTGCCAGCAGTTTATCTCCCACAGGGGCTTGGGAGACCCAGTACTTC
CDR3: CASSLSPTGAWETQYF

V: TRBV5-6
D: TRBD2
J: TRBJ2-5
size: -
length: 17
DNA: TGTGCCAGCAGATCCAGAGAGCGGGAAAGGTTCCAAGAGACCCAGTACTTC
CDR3: CASRSRERERFQETQYF

V: TRBV7-2
D: TRBD1
J: TRBJ2-5
size: -
length: 14
DNA: TGTGCCAGCAGCTTAGAACAGGGGGTTGGGACCCAGTACTTC
CDR3: CASSLEQGVGTQYF

V: TRBV5-6
D: -
J: TRBJ1-5
size: -
length: 16
DNA: TGTGCCAGCAGCGTGGCGGGGACATCCAAGTATCAGCCCCAGCATTTT
CDR3: CASSVAGTSKYQPQHF

V: TRBV2
D: -
J: TRBJ2-4
size: -
length: 11
DNA: TGTGCCAGTAGTGGGGGGAACATTCAGTACTTC
CDR3: CASSGGNIQYF

V: TRBV20-1
D: -
J: TRBJ1-2
size: few
length: 12
DNA: TGCAGTGCTAGGGAGGGTTGGTATGGCTACACCTTC
CDR3: CSAREGWYGYTF

V: TRBV28
D: TRBD1
J: TRBJ2-5
size: -
length: 14
DNA: TGTGCCAGCAGTGTCACAGGGGGCGCAGAGACCCAGTACTTC
CDR3: CASSVTGGAETQYF

V: TRBV24-1
D: -
J: TRBJ2-4
size: -
length: 14
DNA: TGTGCCACCAGTGCCACTGGGGATGGAGACATTCAGTACTTC
CDR3: CATSATGDGDIQYF

V: TRBV5-1
D: -
J: TRBJ2-3
size: -
length: 19
DNA: TGCGCCAGCAGCCCCCGTCACTCTGGACTGGCCTCCGATTTAGATACGCAGTATTTT
CDR3: CASSPRHSGLASDLDTQYF

V: TRBV20-1
D: -
J: TRBJ2-4
size: -
length: 15
DNA: TGCAGTGCTAGAGGGGTCGATACAGCCAAAAACATTCAGTACTTC
CDR3: CSARGVDTAKNIQYF

V: TRBV5-1
D: -
J: TRBJ1-2
size: -
length: 13
DNA: TGCGCCAGCAGCTTGTACGGAGACTATGGCTACACCTTC
CDR3: CASSLYGDYGYTF

V: TRBV18
D: TRBD1
J: TRBJ1-2
size: -
length: 14
DNA: TGTGCCAGCTCAACCCGGACAGGGCACTATGGCTACACCTTC
CDR3: CASSTRTGHYGYTF

V: TRBV7-2
D: TRBD2
J: TRBJ2-5
size: -
length: 15
DNA: TGTGCCAGCAGCTTAGCCGGGACTAATCAAGAGACCCAGTACTTC
CDR3: CASSLAGTNQETQYF

V: TRBV7-7
D: TRBD2
J: TRBJ2-5
size: many
length: 13
DNA: TGTGCTCCTAGCGGGAGGAACCAAGAGACCCAGTACTTC
CDR3: CAPSGRNQETQYF

V: TRBV5-1
D: TRBD2
J: TRBJ2-3
size: few
length: 22
DNA: TGCGCCAGCAGCTTGGAGACTAGCGGGAGGGCCGACGGGGCCCGAGGGGCAGATACGCAGTATTTT
CDR3: CASSLETSGRADGARGADTQYF

V: TRBV20-1
D: -
J: TRBJ2-5
size: few
length: 15
DNA: TGCAGTGCCTTCCACCCGGGGTCACCATTAGAGACCCAGTACTTC
CDR3: CSAFHPGSPLETQYF

V: TRBV7-2
D: -
J: TRBJ1-2
size: few
length: 15
DNA: TGTGCCAGCAGCTACCATAGACAGACCGGCTATGGCTACACCTTC
CDR3: CASSYHRQTGYGYTF

V: TRBV7-2
D: TRBD2
J: TRBJ2-7
size: -
length: 17
DNA: TGTGCCAGCAGCAAACTAGCGGGAGGGCCTCCTGGGGAGGCCCAGTACTTC
CDR3: CASSKLAGGPPGEAQYF

V: TRBV4-3
D: TRBD1
J: TRBJ1-4
size: -
length: 16
DNA: TGCGCCAGCAGCCAAGATGGAGGACAGGGATACGAAAAACTGTTTTTT
CDR3: CASSQDGGQGYEKLFF

V: TRBV9
D: TRBD1
J: TRBJ1-1
size: once
length: 15
DNA: TGTGCCAGCAGCGTGACAGGGAACCGGAACACTGAAGCTTTCTTT
CDR3: CASSVTGNRNTEAFF

V: TRBV10-3
D: TRBD2
J: TRBJ2-1
size: -
length: 15
DNA: TGTGCCATCAGTGAGTCGGGGGAGGGGCTTAATGAGCAGTTCTTC
CDR3: CAISESGEGLNEQFF

V: TRBV6-1
D: -
J: TRBJ2-1
size: -
length: 12
DNA: TGTGCCAGCAGTAAACTCCTCAATGAGCAGTTCTTC
CDR3: CASSKLLNEQFF

V: TRBV28
D: -
J: TRBJ2-5
size: -
length: 14
DNA: TGTGCCAGCAGGCCTTCGGCGTGGCAAGAGACCCAGTACTTC
CDR3: CASRPSAWQETQYF

V: TRBV20-1
D: TRBD2
J: TRBJ2-3
size: -
length: 14
DNA: TGCAGTGCTAGAGTGGGGACTAGCGGGAGGGCGCAGTATTTT
CDR3: CSARVGTSGRAQYF

V: TRBV7-9
D: -
J: TRBJ2-7
size: few
length: 13
DNA: TGTGCCAGCAGCTTACCGCAGGGTGACGAGCAGTACTTC
CDR3: CASSLPQGDEQYF

V: TRBV7-2
D: TRBD1
J: TRBJ1-2
size: -
length: 17
DNA: TGTGCCAGCAGCTTATTCGCAGGGGGCCGCTACGATTATGGCTACACCTTC
CDR3: CASSLFAGGRYDYGYTF

V: TRBV20-1
D: -
J: TRBJ2-7
size: -
length: 14
DNA: TGCAGTGCTAGAGATTTAGGCAGCTCCTACGAGCAGTACTTC
CDR3: CSARDLGSSYEQYF

V: TRBV5-1
D: -
J: TRBJ1-1
size: -
length: 14
DNA: TGCGCCAGCTCGACAGATTTTATGAACACTGAAGCTTTCTTT
CDR3: CASSTDFMNTEAFF

V: TRBV20-1
D: -
J: TRBJ2-1
size: once
length: 14
DNA: TGCAATGCCTCGACGGGACAATTCTACAATGAGCAGTTCTTC
CDR3: CNASTGQFYNEQFF

V: TRBV19
D: -
J: TRBJ1-5
size: -
length: 12
DNA: TGTGCCAGTAGTATCAGCGATCAGCCCCAGCATTTT
CDR3: CASSISDQPQHF

V: TRBV7-9
D: TRBD2
J: TRBJ2-3
size: -
length: 16
DNA: TGTGCCAGCAGCTCCGCAGCGGGAGGGCTGACAGATACGCAGTATTTT
CDR3: CASSSAAGGLTDTQYF

V: TRBV29-1
D: TRBD2
J: TRBJ2-7
size: -
length: 14
DNA: TGCAGCGTTCGACTAGCGGGAGGGCGTCGGGAGCAGTACTTC
CDR3: CSVRLAGGRREQYF

V: TRBV6-2/TRBV6-3
D: -
J: TRBJ1-5
size: -
length: 12
DNA: TGTGCCAGCAGTTACTTCGGTCAGCCCCAGCATTTT
CDR3: CASSYFGQPQHF

V: TRBV4-1
D: -
J: TRBJ2-3
size: few
length: 16
DNA: TGCGCCAGCAGCCAAGTAGAGGTTTGGGGGGTAGATGCGCAGTATTTT
CDR3: CASSQVEVWGVDAQYF

V: TRBV7-9
D: -
J: TRBJ2-7
size: -
length: 15
DNA: TGTGCCAGCAGCTTAGGCCGGGGGTATGACTACGAGCAGTACTTC
CDR3: CASSLGRGYDYEQYF